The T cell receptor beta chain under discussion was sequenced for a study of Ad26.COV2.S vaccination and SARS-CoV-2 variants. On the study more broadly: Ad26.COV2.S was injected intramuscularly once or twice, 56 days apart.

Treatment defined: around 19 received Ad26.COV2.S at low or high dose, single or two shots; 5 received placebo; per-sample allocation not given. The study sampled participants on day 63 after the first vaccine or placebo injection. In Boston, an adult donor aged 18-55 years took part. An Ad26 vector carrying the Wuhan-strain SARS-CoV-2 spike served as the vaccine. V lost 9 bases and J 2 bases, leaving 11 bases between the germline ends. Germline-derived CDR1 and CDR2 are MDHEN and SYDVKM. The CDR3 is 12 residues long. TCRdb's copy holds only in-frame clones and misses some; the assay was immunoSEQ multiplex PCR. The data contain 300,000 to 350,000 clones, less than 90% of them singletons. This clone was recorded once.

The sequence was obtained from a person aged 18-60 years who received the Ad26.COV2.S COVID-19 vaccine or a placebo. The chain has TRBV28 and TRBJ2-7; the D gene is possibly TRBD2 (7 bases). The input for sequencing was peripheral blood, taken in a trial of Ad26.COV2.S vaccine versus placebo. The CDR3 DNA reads TGTGCCAGTGGCGGGGGCACCTACGAGCAGTACTTC. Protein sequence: CASGGGTYEQYF.